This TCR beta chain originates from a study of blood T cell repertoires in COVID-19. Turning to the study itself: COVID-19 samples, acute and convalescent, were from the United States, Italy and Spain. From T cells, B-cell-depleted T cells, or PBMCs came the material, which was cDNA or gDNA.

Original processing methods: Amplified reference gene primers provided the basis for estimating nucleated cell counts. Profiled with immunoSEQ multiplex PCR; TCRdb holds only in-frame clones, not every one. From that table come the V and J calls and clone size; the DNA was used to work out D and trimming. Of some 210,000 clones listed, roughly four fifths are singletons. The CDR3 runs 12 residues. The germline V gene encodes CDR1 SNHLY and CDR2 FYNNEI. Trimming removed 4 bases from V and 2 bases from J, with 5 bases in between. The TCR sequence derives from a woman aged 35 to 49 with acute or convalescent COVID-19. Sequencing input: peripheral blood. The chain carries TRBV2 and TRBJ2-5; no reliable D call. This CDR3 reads CASSALQETQYF. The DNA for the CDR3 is TGTGCCAGCAGTGCCCTTCAAGAGACCCAGTACTTC.